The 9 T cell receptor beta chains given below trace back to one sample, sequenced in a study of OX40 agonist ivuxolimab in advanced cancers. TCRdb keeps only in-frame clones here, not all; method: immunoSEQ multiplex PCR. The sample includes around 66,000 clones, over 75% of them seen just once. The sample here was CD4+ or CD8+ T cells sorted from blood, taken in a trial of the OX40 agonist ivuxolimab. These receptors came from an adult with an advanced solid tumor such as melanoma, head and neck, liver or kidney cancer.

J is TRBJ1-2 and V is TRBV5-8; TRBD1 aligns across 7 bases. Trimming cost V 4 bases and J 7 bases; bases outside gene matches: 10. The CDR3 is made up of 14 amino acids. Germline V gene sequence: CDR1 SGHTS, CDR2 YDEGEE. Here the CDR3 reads CASSIFRGSGGYTF. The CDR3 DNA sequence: TGTGCCAGCAGCATTTTCAGGGGGAGCGGTGGCTACACCTTC.

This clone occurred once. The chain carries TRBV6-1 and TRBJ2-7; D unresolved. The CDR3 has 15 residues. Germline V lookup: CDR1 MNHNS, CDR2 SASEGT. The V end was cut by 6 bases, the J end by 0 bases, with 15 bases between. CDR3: CASRLGRVLSYEQYF. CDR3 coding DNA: TGTGCCAGCAGATTGGGTAGGGTTCTCTCCTACGAGCAGTACTTC.

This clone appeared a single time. The CDR3 here is CAISEDASGTGEQYF. In nucleotides, the CDR3 is TGTGCCATCAGTGAGGATGCTAGCGGGACGGGCGAGCAGTACTTC. The genes are TRBV10-3 and TRBJ2-7, with 9 bases lining up with TRBD2. V was pared by 2 bases and J by 6 bases, with 8 bases of the junction left unmatched. Germline CDR1 reads ENHRY; CDR2 reads SYGVKD. This CDR3 is 15 amino acids long.

The CDR3, as DNA: TGTGCCAGCAGCTTGTTAGCGGGAGGTTACAATGAGCAGTTCTTC. Its protein is CASSLLAGGYNEQFF. The chain uses TRBV7-9 and TRBJ2-1, with 10 bases identical to TRBD2. The CDR3 is 15 amino acids. V shed 3 bases, J shed 4 bases, and the junction held 3 bases outside the gene matches. CDR1 is SEHNR, CDR2 FQNEAQ, per germline (reference sequence).

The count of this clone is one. The CDR3 loop reads CASSLRQGESPLHF. CDR3 DNA: TGTGCCAGCAGCCTGAGACAGGGAGAATCACCCCTCCACTTT. V is TRBV7-6 and J is TRBJ1-6; 7 nucleotides align to TRBD1. The CDR3 sequence is 14 residues long. Trimming took 5 bases from V and 10 from J; bases not matched to a gene: 8. In germline, CDR1 is SGHVS, CDR2 FNYEAQ.

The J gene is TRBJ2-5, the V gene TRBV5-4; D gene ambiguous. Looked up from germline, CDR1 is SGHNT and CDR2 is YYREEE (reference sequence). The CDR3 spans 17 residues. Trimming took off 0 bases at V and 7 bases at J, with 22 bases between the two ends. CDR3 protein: CASSLGAGAGLIVTQYF. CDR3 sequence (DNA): TGTGCCAGCAGCTTGGGGGCAGGTGCCGGGTTGATAGTGACCCAGTACTTC.

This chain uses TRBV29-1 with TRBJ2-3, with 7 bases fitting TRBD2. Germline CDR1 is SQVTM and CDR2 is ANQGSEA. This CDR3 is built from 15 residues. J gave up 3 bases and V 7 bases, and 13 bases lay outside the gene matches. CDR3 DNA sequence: TGCAGCGCTAAGGGAGGGAGCGGGAAGACAGATACGCAGTATTTT. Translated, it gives CSAKGGSGKTDTQYF.

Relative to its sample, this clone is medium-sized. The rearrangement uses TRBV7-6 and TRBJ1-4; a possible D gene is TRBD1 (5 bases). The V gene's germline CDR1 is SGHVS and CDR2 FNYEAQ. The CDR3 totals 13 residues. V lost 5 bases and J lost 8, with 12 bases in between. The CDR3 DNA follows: TGTGCCAGCAGCCAGGGTCCGGGGGAAAAACTGTTTTTT. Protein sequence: CASSQGPGEKLFF.

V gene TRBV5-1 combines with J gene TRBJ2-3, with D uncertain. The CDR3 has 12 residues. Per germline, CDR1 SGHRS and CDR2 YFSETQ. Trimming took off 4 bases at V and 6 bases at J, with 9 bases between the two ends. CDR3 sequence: CASSGQMDTQYF. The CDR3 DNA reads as TGCGCCAGCAGCGGGCAGATGGATACGCAGTATTTT. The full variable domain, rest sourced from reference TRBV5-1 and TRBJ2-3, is KAGVTQTPRYLIKTRGQQVTLSCSPISGHRSVSWYQQTPGQGLQFLFEYFSETQRNKGNFPGRFSGRQFSNSRSEMNVSTLELGDSALYLCASSGQMDTQYFGPGTRLTVL.